This TCR beta chain is drawn from a study of molecular identifiers for immune sequencing clone quantification. Study-level results: Clones with over 20 RNA copies captured over 99% of effector molecules but under 1% of naive ones.

With respect to this clonotype: The target antigen is unknown.

MiXCR was run by TCRdb on the PCR reads, yielding one entry per CDR3 protein. The data show around 320,000 distinct CDR3 sequences, roughly 24% seen once. The germline gives CDR1 MNHEY, CDR2 SVGAGI. This CDR3 is 18 amino acids long. With 0 bases clipped from V and 10 bases from J, the junction kept 12 bases outside the gene matches. Construction of naive CD8 libraries employed about 19,000 to 1,000,000 sorted cells together with 10%, 30% or 50% RNA. Based on a CD8+CD4-CCR7+CD45RA+ profile, naive CD8 T cells were sorted. This receptor was obtained from a human donor in good health. Some libraries in this study had Jurkat cell RNA spiked in. Source material: naive CD8+ T cells from blood, with Jurkat cell RNA spiked in. Subset given: FACS-sorted CD8+CD4-CCR7+CD45RA+ naive T cells. The chain is built from TRBV6-5 and TRBJ2-1, with 13 bases that match TRBD2. The CDR3 nucleotides read TGTGCCAGCAGTTACTCGAGCCCTGGACTAGCGGGAGCAGGGGAGCAGTTCTTC. Translation gives CASSYSSPGLAGAGEQFF.